This is a list of T cell receptor beta chains from one sample in a study of TIL therapy for anti-PD-1-resistant metastatic lung cancer. Repertoires were generated with immunoSEQ multiplex PCR, while TCRdb's copy carries only in-frame clones and drops some. This sample has tens of thousands of clones, with around 87% found just once. The material sequenced was blood, taken at baseline. The receptors shown here come from a person aged 25 to 85 with non-small cell lung cancer. Each CDR3 is given with its conserved first and last residue. D genes are given only for firm matches. Not all rows give a size; the values are once, few, many and, for expanded clones, a class.

v_call	j_call	d_call	clone_size	cdr3_nt	cdr3_aa
TRBV2	TRBJ2-2	.	.	TGTGCCAGCAGGCCAACTAGAGCCGGGGAGCTGTTTTTT	CASRPTRAGELFF
TRBV6-1	TRBJ2-7	.	.	TGTGCCAGCAGTGAGACCTACGAGCAGTACTTC	CASSETYEQYF
TRBV6-6	TRBJ2-7	.	.	TGTGCCAGCAGTAACGCTTGGGAGCGCATTATGGACGAGCAGTACTTC	CASSNAWERIMDEQYF
TRBV6-5	TRBJ1-6	.	.	TGTGCCAGCAGGAAAGGGTCTTCCTATAATTCACCCCTCCACTTT	CASRKGSSYNSPLHF
TRBV24-1	TRBJ1-1	.	few	TGTGCCACCAGCAGCAACGGGAGGGTCGCTTTCTTT	CATSSNGRVAFF
TRBV30	TRBJ1-6	TRBD1	.	TGTGCCTGGAGACGCGGGACAGCCAGGACACCCCTCCACTTT	CAWRRGTARTPLHF
TRBV3-1/TRBV3-2	TRBJ1-1	.	.	TGTGCCAGCAGCCAGGGACAAGTGAACACTGAAGCTTTCTTT	CASSQGQVNTEAFF
TRBV29-1	TRBJ1-1	.	once	TGCAGCGCTTACCCGGACACCCAATGGGGGGCTTTCTTT	CSAYPDTQWGAFF
TRBV6-5	TRBJ2-1	.	few	TGTGCCAGCAGTCTGGGAGCCTACAATGAGCAGTTCTTC	CASSLGAYNEQFF
TRBV18	TRBJ2-7	.	.	TGTGCCAGCTCATCAAGACAGTTGGACTACGAGCAGTACTTC	CASSSRQLDYEQYF
TRBV3-1/TRBV3-2	TRBJ1-2	.	.	TGTGCCAGCAGCCAAGATTCTCAGGGGCTCTATGGCTACACCTTC	CASSQDSQGLYGYTF
TRBV10-3	TRBJ2-1	.	.	TGTGCCATCAGTGAGTCGTATCTAACGGGTGAGCAGTTCTTC	CAISESYLTGEQFF
TRBV29-1	TRBJ2-2	TRBD1	once	TGCAGCGTTGAAGATACCTGGACAGGGGTTCGTCCGGGGGAGCTGTTTTTT	CSVEDTWTGVRPGELFF
TRBV6-5	TRBJ2-2	.	.	TGTGCCAGCAGTTTCGGTTCGAACACCGGGGAGCTGTTTTTT	CASSFGSNTGELFF
TRBV19	TRBJ2-1	TRBD2	.	TGTGCCAGTACCAGGGCCCTCGCGGGAGGGCTAGGTGAGCAGTTCTTC	CASTRALAGGLGEQFF
TRBV11-2	TRBJ2-5	TRBD2	.	TGTGCCAGCAGCTTAGCCCAGCGGGGGATCCAAGAGACCCAGTACTTC	CASSLAQRGIQETQYF
TRBV3-1/TRBV3-2	TRBJ2-7	TRBD2	.	TGTGCCAGCAGCCTCTCCCCCGGGGGGTACCGCTACGAGCAGTACTTC	CASSLSPGGYRYEQYF
TRBV27	TRBJ1-2	.	.	TGTGCCAGCAGTTTGTCACCGCCAGGGCTCTATGGCTACACCTTC	CASSLSPPGLYGYTF
TRBV3-1/TRBV3-2	TRBJ2-1	TRBD1	.	TGTGCCAGCAGCCAAGATACGACAGGGGGGAAGGCGCGGTTCTTC	CASSQDTTGGKARFF
TRBV14	TRBJ2-7	.	few	TGTGCCAGCAGCCAAAGTTTACTACGCGGTTCCTACGAGCAGTACTTC	CASSQSLLRGSYEQYF
TRBV27	TRBJ2-3	.	once	TGTGCCAGCACCACGCAGGGAACGCAGTATTTT	CASTTQGTQYF
TRBV30	TRBJ1-6	TRBD1	.	TGTGCCTGGAGTAGGGACAGGGGAACCTATAATTCACCCCTCCACTTT	CAWSRDRGTYNSPLHF
TRBV10-3	TRBJ2-7	TRBD2	.	TGTGCCATCACCGGACTAGCTGGCGCCTACGAGCAGTACTTC	CAITGLAGAYEQYF
TRBV12-3/TRBV12-4	TRBJ1-2	.	.	TGTGCCAGCACCCAATCCTTTGGAGGCTACACCTTC	CASTQSFGGYTF
TRBV7-2	TRBJ2-6	TRBD1	.	TGTGCCAGCAGCCTACCTGGGACAGGGTACTCTGGGGCCAACGTCCTGACTTTC	CASSLPGTGYSGANVLTF
TRBV15	TRBJ1-2	.	.	TGTGCCACCAGCAGAGACAGGTTGCCGCGAGATGGCTACACCTTC	CATSRDRLPRDGYTF
TRBV9	TRBJ1-3	.	once	TGTGCCAGCAGCAACCCGGGGTCGAACACCATATATTTT	CASSNPGSNTIYF
TRBV7-9	TRBJ2-7	.	.	TGTGCCAGCAGCTTAGGGGGCCATTACGAGCAGTACTTC	CASSLGGHYEQYF
TRBV6-2/TRBV6-3	TRBJ1-5	.	.	TGTGCCAGCAGTTACATAGGGGGGAGCGGGGTTGGCAATCAGCCCCAGCATTTT	CASSYIGGSGVGNQPQHF
TRBV9	TRBJ1-1	.	.	TGTGCCAGCAGCGTAGGGTCTGGGGAGTTTCCAGCTTTCTTT	CASSVGSGEFPAFF
TRBV5-1	TRBJ2-4	.	once	TGCGCCAGCAGCTTGCTGGCAGGGGGAGGCAAAAACATTCAGTACTTC	CASSLLAGGGKNIQYF
TRBV5-1	TRBJ1-1	.	.	TGCGCCAGCAGCGCCTGGGGGAACACTGAAGCTTTCTTT	CASSAWGNTEAFF
TRBV27	TRBJ2-2	.	.	TGTGCCAGCAGGGACGGCTTGAACACCGGGGAGCTGTTTTTT	CASRDGLNTGELFF